The 2 T cell receptor beta chains reported below all come from one sample, sequenced in a study of naive and memory T cell subsets. Both TRBC1 and TRBC2 were covered by a beta constant-region primer of two equimolar oligonucleotides. Nested alpha and beta constant-region primers with the SP2 primer drove four PCR rounds on ligated cDNA. TCRdb re-called the UMI-ligation and nested PCR reads through MiXCR, storing one row per CDR3 protein. This sample carries over 8,500 distinct CDR3 sequences, roughly 5.7% of them seen once, and the ten largest clones take 50% to 70%. Sequencing was performed on CD4+ TEMRA cells from blood. Subset defined: effector memory re-expressing CD45RA, CD45RA+ CD27-. These receptors were collected from a human donor in good health.

The chain carries TRBV20-1 and TRBJ2-3, with unresolved D. This CDR3 is built from 13 residues. Germline values: CDR1 DFQATT, CDR2 SNEGSKA (reference sequence). V lost 7 bases, J lost 6 bases, and 17 bases lay in between. The CDR3 nucleotides read TGCAGTGGAGGAAAAAGTCCTGCGGATACGCAGTATTTT. It is translated as CSGGKSPADTQYF.

A few counts support this clonotype. The chain links TRBV7-2 to TRBJ2-7; 8 nucleotides agree with TRBD2. This CDR3 region has 15 residues. Germline CDR1 is SGHTA and CDR2 is FQGNSA. The J segment lost 2 bases and the V segment lost 4 bases, leaving 7 bases of the junction unmatched. CDR3 loop: CASSSLPGLAYEQYF. In nucleotides, the CDR3 is TGTGCCAGCAGCTCCTTGCCGGGACTAGCCTACGAGCAGTACTTC.